One and the same sample provided the 21 T cell receptor beta chains below, sequenced in a study of technical replicates of blood from several donors. Sequencing was performed with immunoSEQ multiplex PCR; in TCRdb, only in-frame clones are kept and a portion is missing. The sample includes roughly 15,000 clones, 84% of them seen just once. The source material was PBMCs. All receptors derive from a human donor in good health.

V gene TRBV30 combines with J gene TRBJ1-1, with 9 bases identical to TRBD1. V dropped 3 bases and J dropped 5; count of bases not matched to a gene: 10. Germline V gives CDR1 GTSNPN, CDR2 SVGIG (reference sequence). The CDR3 is 15 amino acids. The CDR3 coding sequence is TGTGCCTGGAGGGATACAGGGGGCGCCGGGACTGAAGCTTTCTTT. This sequence encodes CAWRDTGGAGTEAFF.

The chain carries TRBV5-4 and TRBJ2-7, with 7 nucleotides matching TRBD2. Per the germline V gene, CDR1 is SGHNT and CDR2 is YYREEE (reference sequence). Unmatched junction bases numbered 7, after V lost 4 bases and J lost 0 bases. CDR3 length: 15 amino acids. CDR3 nucleotide sequence: TGTGCCAGCAGCCCGGGACCGGGAGGCTCCTACGAGCAGTACTTC. It is translated as CASSPGPGGSYEQYF.

CDR3 in amino acids: CASSAGGSGGYTF. As DNA, the CDR3 is TGTGCCAGCAGCGCCGGGGGGAGCGGTGGCTACACCTTC. The chain links TRBV7-2 to TRBJ1-2, with D perhaps matching TRBD1 (5 bases). Germline CDR1 reads SGHTA; CDR2 reads FQGNSA. The V end was cut by 5 bases, the J end by 7 bases, with 14 bases between. CDR3 length: 13 residues.

The rearrangement links TRBV18 to TRBJ1-3, with 8 positions matching TRBD1. Looked up from germline, CDR1 is KGHSH and CDR2 is LQKENI. This CDR3 is built from 15 residues. The trim removed 4 bases at V and 8 bases at J, leaving 10 bases unmatched. The CDR3 nucleotides are TGTGCCAGCTCACTCGGACAGGGAAGGCTCTACACCATATATTTT. Its translation is CASSLGQGRLYTIYF.

This chain connects TRBV11-2 to TRBJ2-7; a weak D match, TRBD2 (5 bases). Germline V CDR1 and CDR2: SGHAT, FQNNGV. This CDR3 is 15 amino acids long. V dropped 1 base and J dropped 7 bases, with 17 bases sitting between them. As DNA, the CDR3 is TGTGCCAGCAGCTTAGGAGGGTCCACCCGATGGGAGCAGTACTTC. Translating gives CASSLGGSTRWEQYF.

The V and J genes are TRBV30 and TRBJ1-2, with D unresolved. The CDR3 has 12 residues. The V end lost 0 bases, the J end lost 4 bases, and 6 bases lay between the germline ends. Germline-derived CDR1 and CDR2 are GTSNPN and SVGIG (reference sequence). In DNA form, the CDR3 reads TGTGCCTGGAGTGTAAGTAGCTATGGCTACACCTTC. This translates into CAWSVSSYGYTF.

This sequence joins TRBV2 and TRBJ2-1; 7 bases are a match to TRBD2. The CDR3 is 16 residues long. Trimming removed 8 bases from V and 0 bases from J; junction bases left unmatched: 10. Germline CDR1 is SNHLY and CDR2 is FYNNEI. The CDR3 DNA is TGTGCCAGCTTCACTAGCGCCCTGCGCTCCTACAATGAGCAGTTCTTC. Residues: CASFTSALRSYNEQFF.

This chain connects TRBV5-1 to TRBJ2-2; 9 bases line up with TRBD1. Unmatched junction bases numbered 9, after V lost 6 bases and J lost 6 bases. Germline CDR1 SGHRS, CDR2 YFSETQ. This CDR3 has 15 amino acids. In DNA form, the CDR3 reads TGCGCCAGCAAGCTTTGGGACAGGGAACCCGGGGAGCTGTTTTTT. It translates to CASKLWDREPGELFF.

This sequence joins TRBV18 and TRBJ2-1, with a tentative D call TRBD1 (6 bases). Per the germline V gene, CDR1 is KGHSH and CDR2 is LQKENI. The CDR3 covers 15 residues. V lost 1 base and J 3 bases, leaving 10 bases between the germline ends. The CDR3 region has the DNA TGTGCCAGCTCACCACTGCAGGGGAACTACAATGAGCAGTTCTTC. The encoded protein is CASSPLQGNYNEQFF.

This chain uses TRBV6-6 with TRBJ2-5; unclear D gene. Germline CDR1 MNHNY, CDR2 SVGAGI (reference sequence). V dropped 5 bases and J dropped 3 bases, with 10 bases sitting between them. The CDR3 loop spans 13 amino acids. The CDR3 region has the DNA TGTGCCAGCAGTCTATACAGTGAAGAGACCCAGTACTTC. Its translation: CASSLYSEETQYF.

The V gene is TRBV5-1, the J gene TRBJ2-6; 8 bases align to TRBD1. Losses at the gene ends were 1 base for V and 2 bases for J; bases not matched to a gene: 5. Looked up from germline, CDR1 is SGHRS and CDR2 is YFSETQ. This CDR3 region has 17 residues. The CDR3 region is CASSLPGGSTGANVLTF. The CDR3 DNA reads TGCGCCAGCAGCTTGCCAGGGGGCTCTACTGGGGCCAACGTCCTGACTTTC.

For the CDR3, the DNA is TGTGCCAGCAGTTTCGAAACCAGCGGAGCTAGCACAGATACGCAGTATTTT. This gives the protein CASSFETSGASTDTQYF. The V call is TRBV27, the J call TRBJ2-3, with a possible D match to TRBD2 (5 bases). The CDR3 is made up of 17 amino acids. Between the trimmed V and J ends, which lost 3 bases and 0 bases, there was a span of 16 bases. Germline CDR1 reads MNHEY; CDR2 reads SMNVEV (reference sequence).

This rearrangement joins TRBV14 to TRBJ2-1; 7 bases map to TRBD2. Trimming took 4 bases from V and 7 from J; bases not matched to a gene: 19. The CDR3 totals 18 residues. Germline values: CDR1 SGHDN, CDR2 FVKESK. CDR3 sequence: CASSLPTRLAENKNEQFF. In nucleotides, the CDR3 is TGTGCCAGCAGCCTGCCGACCCGGCTAGCGGAAAACAAAAATGAGCAGTTCTTC.

There are a few counts of this clone. The chain has TRBV11-1 and TRBJ1-1; TRBD1 might be the D (5 bases). V lost 4 bases to trimming and J lost 6 bases, with 24 bases between them. From germline, CDR1 is SGHAT and CDR2 FQDESV (reference sequence). The CDR3 contains 17 residues. The CDR3 bases are TGTGCCAGCAGCTCAGGCGGGCGGGGCCTTCCTGGGGCTGAAGCTTTCTTT. Translated, it gives CASSSGGRGLPGAEAFF.

This sequence joins TRBV27 and TRBJ2-2, with a weak D call TRBD1 (6 bases). Germline V gene data show CDR1 as MNHEY and CDR2 as SMNVEV (reference sequence). Deletions cut 6 bases from V and 9 bases from J, with 17 bases between. The CDR3 contains 14 residues. In nucleotides, the CDR3 is TGTGCCAGCAGATCCAACAAGGGGGACAGGGAGCTGTTTTTT. It yields the protein CASRSNKGDRELFF.

J is TRBJ2-2 and V is TRBV9, with D unclear. The germline CDR1 and CDR2 sequences are SGDLS and YYNGEE. V lost 0 bases and J 6 bases, leaving 9 bases between the germline ends. The CDR3 extends over 14 amino acids. The CDR3 DNA reads TGTGCCAGCAGCGTAGATGGCAGATCCGGGGAGCTGTTTTTT. The encoded protein is CASSVDGRSGELFF.

The V call is TRBV7-2, the J call TRBJ1-2; D is ambiguous. Germline lookup yields CDR1 SGHTA and CDR2 FQGNSA. The CDR3 spans 14 residues. The V and J ends lost 0 bases and 8 bases respectively, with 13 bases between them. The CDR3 DNA reads as TGTGCCAGCAGCTTAGCTCAGGCGTTGTGGGGCTACACCTTC. Amino acid sequence: CASSLAQALWGYTF.

This clone was recorded a few times. The V call is TRBV6-5, the J call TRBJ1-5; the D gene is possibly TRBD1 (5 bases). The germline V gene encodes CDR1 MNHEY and CDR2 SVGAGI. This CDR3 is 13 amino acids long. The V end was cut by 6 bases, the J end by 4 bases, with 10 bases between. The CDR3 sequence is CASSQGPNQPQHF. DNA of the CDR3: TGTGCCAGCAGCCAGGGCCCGAATCAGCCCCAGCATTTT.

The chain couples TRBV4-1 to TRBJ1-3; 10 bases are shared with TRBD1. Trimming removed 0 bases from V and 0 bases from J; junction bases left unmatched: 14. CDR3 length equals 21 residues. CDR1 and CDR2 (germline): MGHRA, YSYEKL. CDR3 sequence: CASSQDMAGTGAFRSGNTIYF. The DNA for the CDR3 is TGCGCCAGCAGCCAAGACATGGCCGGGACAGGGGCTTTTCGCTCTGGAAACACCATATATTTT.

This rearrangement joins TRBV14 to TRBJ2-7; possibly TRBD1 for D (5 bases). Germline CDR1 SGHDN, CDR2 FVKESK. The ends were cut back, 1 base at V and 0 bases at J, with 13 bases in the middle. The CDR3 sequence is 16 residues long. CDR3 sequence: CASSQGGRLGSYEQYF. CDR3 bases: TGTGCCAGCAGCCAAGGGGGCCGGCTCGGCTCCTACGAGCAGTACTTC.

In this sample, this clone turned up once. CDR3: CAWSHLPPSETYEQYF. The CDR3 DNA is TGTGCCTGGAGTCATCTCCCCCCTAGCGAGACCTACGAGCAGTACTTC. V and J are TRBV30 and TRBJ2-7, with D tentatively TRBD2 (6 bases). CDR1 and CDR2 (germline): GTSNPN, SVGIG (reference sequence). CDR3 size: 16 residues. Trimming took off 2 bases at V and 2 bases at J, with 19 bases between the two ends.